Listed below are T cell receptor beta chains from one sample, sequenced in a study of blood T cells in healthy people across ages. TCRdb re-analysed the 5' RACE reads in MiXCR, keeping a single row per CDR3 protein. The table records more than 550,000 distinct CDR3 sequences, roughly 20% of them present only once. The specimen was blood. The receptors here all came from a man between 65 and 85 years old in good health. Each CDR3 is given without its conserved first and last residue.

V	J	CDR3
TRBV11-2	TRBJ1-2	ASAVLGTETFNYGYT
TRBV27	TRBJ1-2	ASSPEGTNYGYT
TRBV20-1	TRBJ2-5	SARDWGQGFQETQY
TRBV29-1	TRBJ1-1	SASQGRETEAF
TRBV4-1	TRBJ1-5	ASSQEPGRDNQPQH
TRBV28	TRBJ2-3	ASSRNAGPDTQY
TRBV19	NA	ASSITGVSWDNEQF
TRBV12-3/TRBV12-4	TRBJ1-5	ASSGVSNQPQH
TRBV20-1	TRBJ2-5	SARDLMGYQETQY
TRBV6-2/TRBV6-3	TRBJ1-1	ASSYELNTEAF
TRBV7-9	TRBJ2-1	ASSSTGGPDGNEQF
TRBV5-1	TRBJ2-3	ASSLVPSSTDTQY
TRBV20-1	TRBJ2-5	SARLGGGTQY
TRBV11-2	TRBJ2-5	ASSRGRLGETQY
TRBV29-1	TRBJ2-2	SVIWMTSGIFGELF
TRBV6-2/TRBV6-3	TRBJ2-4	ASKASGGANIQY
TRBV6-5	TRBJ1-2	ASSYFPRSTGGHGYT
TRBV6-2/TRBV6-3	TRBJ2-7	ASSTIDSRWY
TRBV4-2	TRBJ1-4	ASSRSLGTPEKLF
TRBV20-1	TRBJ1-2	SARAPSAGYGYT
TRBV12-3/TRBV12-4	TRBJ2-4	ASSFSGRNIQY
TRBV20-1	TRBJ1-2	SAVKQIPNYGYT
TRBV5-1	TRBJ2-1	ASSLIASGDYNEQF
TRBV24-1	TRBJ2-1	ATSEGLAGFYNEQF